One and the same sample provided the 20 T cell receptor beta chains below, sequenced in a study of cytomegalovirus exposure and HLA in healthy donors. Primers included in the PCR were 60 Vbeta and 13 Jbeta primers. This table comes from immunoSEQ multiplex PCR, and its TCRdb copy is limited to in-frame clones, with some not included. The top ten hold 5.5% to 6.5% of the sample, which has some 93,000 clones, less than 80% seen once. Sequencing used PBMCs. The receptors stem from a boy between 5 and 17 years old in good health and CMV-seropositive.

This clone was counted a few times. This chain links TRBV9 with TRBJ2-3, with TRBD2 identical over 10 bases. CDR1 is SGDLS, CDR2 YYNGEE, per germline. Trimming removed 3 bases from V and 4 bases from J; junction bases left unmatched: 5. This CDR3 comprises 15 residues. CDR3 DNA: TGTGCCAGCAGCGGTAGCGGGAGGTTGGCAGATACGCAGTATTTT. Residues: CASSGSGRLADTQYF.

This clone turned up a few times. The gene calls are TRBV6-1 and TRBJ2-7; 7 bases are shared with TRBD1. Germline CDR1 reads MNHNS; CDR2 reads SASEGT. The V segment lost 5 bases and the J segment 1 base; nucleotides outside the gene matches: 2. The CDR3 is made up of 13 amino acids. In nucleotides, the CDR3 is TGTGCCAGCAGTTGGGACAGTTCCTACGAGCAGTACTTC. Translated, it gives CASSWDSSYEQYF.

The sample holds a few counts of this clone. CDR3 sequence (DNA): TGTGCCAGCAGCCCCAGAGGAACTGAAGCTTTCTTT. Protein sequence: CASSPRGTEAFF. V and J are TRBV5-6 and TRBJ1-1; D remains ambiguous. This CDR3 is 12 amino acids long. CDR1 and CDR2 from the germline V gene are SGHDT and YYEEEE. The ends were cut back, 4 bases at V and 5 bases at J, with 9 bases in the middle.

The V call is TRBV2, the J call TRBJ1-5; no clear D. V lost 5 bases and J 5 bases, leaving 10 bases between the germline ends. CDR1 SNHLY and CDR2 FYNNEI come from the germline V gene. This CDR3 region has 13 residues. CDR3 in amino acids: CASSPVRDQPQHF. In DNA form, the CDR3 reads TGTGCCAGCAGTCCTGTCCGGGATCAGCCCCAGCATTTT.

The CDR3 region has the DNA TGCGCCAGCAGCCAAGTTAGGGCGGGGGGCTTCGCAGATACGCAGTATTTT. It translates to CASSQVRAGGFADTQYF. The chain has TRBV4-1 and TRBJ2-3; 8 bases agree with TRBD2. This CDR3 spans 17 amino acids. The germline gives CDR1 MGHRA, CDR2 YSYEKL. Germline trimming cut 1 base from V and 4 bases from J; bases unmatched to any gene: 10.

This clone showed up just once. CDR3 protein: CASSAGGGTRNSPLHF. DNA of the CDR3: TGTGCCAGCAGCGCCGGGGGGGGTACGAGGAATTCACCCCTCCACTTT. The chain combines TRBV21-1 with TRBJ1-6. TRBV21-1 corresponds to a pseudogene. CDR3 size: 16 residues.

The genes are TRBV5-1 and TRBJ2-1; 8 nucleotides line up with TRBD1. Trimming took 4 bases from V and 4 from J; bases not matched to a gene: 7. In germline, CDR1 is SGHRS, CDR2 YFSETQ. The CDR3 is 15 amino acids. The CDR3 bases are TGCGCCAGCAGCCCAATGACAGGGGAGTACAATGAGCAGTTCTTC. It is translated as CASSPMTGEYNEQFF.

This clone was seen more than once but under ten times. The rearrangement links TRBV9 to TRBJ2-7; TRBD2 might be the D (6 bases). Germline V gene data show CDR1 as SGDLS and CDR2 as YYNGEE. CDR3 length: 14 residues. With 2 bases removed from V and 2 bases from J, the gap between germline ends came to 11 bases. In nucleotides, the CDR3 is TGTGCCAGCAGCGTCCGGGACTTCGCCTACGAGCAGTACTTC. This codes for CASSVRDFAYEQYF. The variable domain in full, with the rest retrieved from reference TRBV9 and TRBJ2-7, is DSGVTQTPKHLITATGQRVTLRCSPRSGDLSVYWYQQSLDQGLQFLIQYYNGEERAKGNILERFSAQQFPDLHSELNLSSLELGDSALYFCASSVRDFAYEQYFGPGTRLTVT.

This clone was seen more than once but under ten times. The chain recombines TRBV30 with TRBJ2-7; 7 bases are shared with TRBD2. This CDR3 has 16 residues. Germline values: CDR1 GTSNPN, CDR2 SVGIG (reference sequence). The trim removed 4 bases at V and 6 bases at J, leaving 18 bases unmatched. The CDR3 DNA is TGTGCCTGGACCACGCTGGGGGGGAGTCCACGGGGCGAGCAGTACTTC. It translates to CAWTTLGGSPRGEQYF.

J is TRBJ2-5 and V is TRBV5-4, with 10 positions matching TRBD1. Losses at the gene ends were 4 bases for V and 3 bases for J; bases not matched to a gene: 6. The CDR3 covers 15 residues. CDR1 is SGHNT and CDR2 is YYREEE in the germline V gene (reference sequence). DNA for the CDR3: TGTGCCAGCAGCGGAACCGGGACAGGGGAAGAGACCCAGTACTTC. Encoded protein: CASSGTGTGEETQYF.

For the CDR3, the DNA is TGCGCCAGCAGGCGGACAGGGGGTGGTACTGAAGCTTTCTTT. Protein: CASRRTGGGTEAFF. The J gene is TRBJ1-1, the V gene TRBV5-1, with 10 bases matching TRBD1. This CDR3 contains 14 residues. Germline CDR1 is SGHRS and CDR2 is YFSETQ. The V segment lost 5 bases and the J segment 5 bases; nucleotides outside the gene matches: 6.

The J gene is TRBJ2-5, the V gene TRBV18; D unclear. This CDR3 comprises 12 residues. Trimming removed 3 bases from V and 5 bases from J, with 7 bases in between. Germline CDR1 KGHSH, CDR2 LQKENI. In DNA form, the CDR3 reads TGTGCCAGCTCACCGCTGCGGGAGACCCAGTACTTC. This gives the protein CASSPLRETQYF.

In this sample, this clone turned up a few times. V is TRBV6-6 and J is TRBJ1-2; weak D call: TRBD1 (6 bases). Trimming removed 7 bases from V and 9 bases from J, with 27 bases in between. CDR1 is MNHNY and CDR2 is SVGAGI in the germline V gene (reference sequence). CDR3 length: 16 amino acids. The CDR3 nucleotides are TGTGCCAGCACCCGCGGGCTTATGCAGGGAGGGGGAAGCTACACCTTC. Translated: CASTRGLMQGGGSYTF.

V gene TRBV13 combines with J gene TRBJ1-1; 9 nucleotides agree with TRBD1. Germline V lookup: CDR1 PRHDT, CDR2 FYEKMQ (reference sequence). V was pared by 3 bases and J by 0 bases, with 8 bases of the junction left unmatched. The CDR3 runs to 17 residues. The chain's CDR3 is CASSFSGQGFMNTEAFF. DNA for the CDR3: TGTGCCAGCAGCTTCTCCGGACAGGGGTTCATGAACACTGAAGCTTTCTTT.

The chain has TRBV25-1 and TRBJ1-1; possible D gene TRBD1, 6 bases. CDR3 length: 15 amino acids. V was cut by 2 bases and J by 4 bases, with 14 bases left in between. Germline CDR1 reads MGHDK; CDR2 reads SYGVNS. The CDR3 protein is CASSEAGVLSTEAFF. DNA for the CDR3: TGTGCCAGCAGTGAAGCAGGGGTTTTGAGCACTGAAGCTTTCTTT.

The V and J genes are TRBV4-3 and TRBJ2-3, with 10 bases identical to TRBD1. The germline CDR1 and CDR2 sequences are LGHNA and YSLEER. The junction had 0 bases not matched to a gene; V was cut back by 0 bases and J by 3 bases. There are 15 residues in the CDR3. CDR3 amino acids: CASSQEGQGTDTQYF. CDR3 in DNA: TGCGCCAGCAGCCAAGAGGGACAGGGGACAGATACGCAGTATTTT.

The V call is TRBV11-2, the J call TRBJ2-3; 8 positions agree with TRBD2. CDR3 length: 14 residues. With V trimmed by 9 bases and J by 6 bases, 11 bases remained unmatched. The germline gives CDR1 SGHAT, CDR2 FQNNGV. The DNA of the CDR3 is TGTGCCAGTAAGATAGCGGGGATCGGGGATACGCAGTATTTT. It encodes CASKIAGIGDTQYF.

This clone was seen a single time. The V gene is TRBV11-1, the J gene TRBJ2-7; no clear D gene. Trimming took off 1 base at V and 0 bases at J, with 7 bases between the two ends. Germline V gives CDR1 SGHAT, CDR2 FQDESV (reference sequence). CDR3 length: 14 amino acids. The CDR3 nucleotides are TGTGCCAGCAGCTTAGGCCAGTCCTCCTACGAGCAGTACTTC. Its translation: CASSLGQSSYEQYF.

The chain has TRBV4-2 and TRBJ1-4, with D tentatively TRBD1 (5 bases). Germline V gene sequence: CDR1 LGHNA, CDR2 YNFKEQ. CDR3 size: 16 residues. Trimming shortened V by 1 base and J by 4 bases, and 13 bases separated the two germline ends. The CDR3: CASSQVAGGGNEKLFF. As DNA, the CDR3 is TGTGCCAGCAGCCAAGTCGCTGGGGGGGGTAATGAAAAACTGTTTTTT.

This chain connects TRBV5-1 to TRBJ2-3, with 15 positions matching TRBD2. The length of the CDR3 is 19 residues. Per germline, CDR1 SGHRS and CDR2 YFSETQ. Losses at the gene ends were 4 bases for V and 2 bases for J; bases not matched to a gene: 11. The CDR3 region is CASSRIGTSGGFNTDTQYF. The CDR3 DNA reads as TGCGCCAGCAGCCGCATCGGGACTAGCGGGGGGTTTAACACAGATACGCAGTATTTT.